This T cell receptor (beta chain) appears in the sequencing data of a study of blood T cell repertoires in COVID-19. At the level of the study: The United States, Italy and Spain provided the acute and convalescent COVID-19 samples.

The authors' processing: Researchers report that nucleated cell counts were estimated from reference gene primer amplification. Clones were sequenced by immunoSEQ multiplex PCR, and TCRdb holds only the in-frame ones, with some missing. The V and J calls and clone size were taken over from that table, and D and trimming were inferred from the DNA. The sample carries approximately 220,000 clones, about 85% recorded once. Looked up from germline, CDR1 is SGHAT and CDR2 is FQNNGV. The germline V and J ends were trimmed by 7 bases and 3 bases, with 15 bases remaining between them. The length of the CDR3 is 14 residues.

The material sequenced was peripheral blood. The V and J genes are TRBV11-2 and TRBJ1-1; the D is unclear. This receptor was identified in a woman of 80 years or more with acute or convalescent COVID-19. CDR3 sequence (DNA): TGTGCCAGCACCCGGACCGGGCGGGACACTGAAGCTTTCTTT. Translation gives CASTRTGRDTEAFF.